The text below deals with one T cell receptor (beta chain). The target antigen is unknown. Data came from immunoSEQ multiplex PCR; TCRdb stores just in-frame clones and leaves some out. The sample lists 950 to 1,500 clones; more than 60% were seen once. The data stem from a study of CD8 T cell repertoires and HIV-1 epitope variants. Germline CDR1 and CDR2: SNHLY and FYNNEI. The CDR3 is 15 residues long. V lost 8 bases to trimming and J lost 5 bases; unmatched junction nucleotides: 12. The sequenced sample was cultured CD8+ T cells derived from PBMCs. The source of this sequence is a male donor with HIV. The V call is TRBV2, the J call TRBJ2-1, with TRBD2 matching 7 bases. The CDR3 DNA reads as TGTGCCAGCCCCCGTGGGCGGGGGTACGACAATGAGCAGTTCTTC. Translating it yields CASPRGRGYDNEQFF.